The T cell receptor (beta chain) described here comes from a study of T cells after yellow fever vaccination. MiXCR, run by TCRdb on the 5' RACE reads, gives a single entry per CDR3 protein. The sample includes roughly 110,000 distinct CDR3 sequences, 8.4% of them seen just once. This clonotype showed up many times. Its antigen is unidentified. Study-wide results and limits: The presence of abundant clonotypes contaminating from the bulk population was possible in FACS-sorted repertoires.

Looked up from germline, CDR1 is SEHNR and CDR2 is FQNEAQ (reference sequence). Trimming removed 6 bases from V and 2 bases from J, with 10 bases in between. CDR3 length equals 13 residues. The sample was CD8+ T cells sorted from PBMCs, taken 45 days after the yellow fever booster vaccination. The J gene is TRBJ2-5, the V gene TRBV7-9, with D perhaps TRBD1 (6 bases). This sequence was found in a man aged 25 to 45 who received the YFV17D yellow fever vaccine. CDR3 DNA: TGTGCCAGCAGTGTTCAGGGGCAAGAGACCCAGTACTTC. Residues: CASSVQGQETQYF.